One sample yielded the 9 T cell receptor beta chains listed below, sequenced in a study of T cells in Graves' hyperthyroidism and ophthalmopathy. RNA transcripts gave rise to amplified TCR beta CDR3 regions. TCR CDR3 regions were first amplified by RT-PCR with HTBI primers. TCRdb re-called the multiplex PCR reads with MiXCR, one entry per CDR3 protein. The sample consists of hundreds of thousands of distinct CDR3 sequences, 20% to 25% of them appearing once. Sequenced material: blood. All receptors come from a woman aged 70-85 years with Graves' ophthalmopathy.

The chain joins TRBV20-1 to TRBJ1-5; D is unresolved. V gave up 6 bases and J gave up 5 bases, with 11 bases separating them. This CDR3 has 12 amino acids. Germline V gives CDR1 DFQATT, CDR2 SNEGSKA (reference sequence). This chain's CDR3 is CSAAGVYQPQHF. CDR3 coding DNA: TGCAGTGCAGCCGGCGTATATCAGCCCCAGCATTTT.

This clonotype was counted at least ten times. This chain uses TRBV12-3 or TRBV12-4 with TRBJ1-2; D not certain. CDR3 length equals 13 residues. V was trimmed by 6 bases and J by 2 bases, leaving 10 bases between them. CDR3 protein: CASSPMENYGYTF. The CDR3 DNA is TGTGCCAGCAGCCCGATGGAGAACTATGGCTACACCTTC.

The chain uses TRBV10-3 and TRBJ2-1, with 9 positions matching TRBD2. The CDR3 has 14 residues. Germline CDR1 is ENHRY and CDR2 is SYGVKD. In DNA, the CDR3 is TGTGCTACGGGGCCCAGCGGGGGGTACAATGAGCAGTTCTTC. It specifies CATGPSGGYNEQFF.

In this sample, this clonotype turned up a few times. The rearrangement links TRBV6-1 to TRBJ2-2; D unclear. CDR1 MNHNS and CDR2 SASEGT come from the germline V gene. The ends were cut back, 5 bases at V and 4 bases at J, with 20 bases in the middle. The CDR3 is made up of 17 amino acids. CDR3 in amino acids: CASSSRLSGVGTGELFF. The CDR3 DNA reads TGTGCCAGCAGTTCCCGCTTAAGTGGAGTAGGCACCGGGGAGCTGTTTTTT.

The chain combines TRBV6-5 with TRBJ1-2; 10 positions agree with TRBD1. CDR1 and CDR2 (germline): MNHEY, SVGAGI. CDR3 size: 14 residues. J gave up 8 bases and V 8 bases, and 11 bases lay outside the gene matches. CDR3 loop: CASVRQGANNGYTF. CDR3 nucleotide sequence: TGTGCCAGCGTTCGACAGGGGGCGAATAACGGCTACACCTTC.

This clonotype showed up just a few times. The genes are TRBV12-3 or TRBV12-4 and TRBJ2-5; 11 bases map to TRBD2. The CDR3 spans 16 residues. V trimming: 6 bases; J trimming: 7 bases; junction bases outside the gene matches: 13. The CDR3 coding sequence is TGTGCCAGCAGCGCCACTAGCGGGAGTCGGGAAGGGACCCAGTACTTC. Its protein product is CASSATSGSREGTQYF.

For the CDR3, the DNA is TGTGCTAGTGCGTGGCGCAACACAGATACGCAGTATTTT. It encodes CASAWRNTDTQYF. V gene TRBV12-5 combines with J gene TRBJ2-3, with D unclear. The ends were cut back, 7 bases at V and 2 bases at J, with 10 bases in the middle. The CDR3 is 13 amino acids. Per the germline V gene, CDR1 is LGHNT and CDR2 is FRNRAP.

This rearrangement joins TRBV6-2 or TRBV6-3 to TRBJ2-3; TRBD2 matches at 9 bases. The germline V gene has CDR1 MNHEY and CDR2 SVGEGT. The CDR3 loop spans 17 amino acids. The V segment lost 1 base and the J segment 1 base; nucleotides outside the gene matches: 6. Here the CDR3 DNA reads TGTGCCAGCAGTTACTTTCCTAGCGGGACGGGCACAGATACGCAGTATTTT. This gives the protein CASSYFPSGTGTDTQYF.

The V gene is TRBV7-3, the J gene TRBJ2-3; D uncertain. The germline CDR1 and CDR2 sequences are SGHTA and FQGTGA. Between the trimmed V and J ends, which lost 5 bases and 8 bases, there was a span of 11 bases. The CDR3 loop spans 12 amino acids. CDR3 DNA sequence: TGTGCCAGCAGCCCTCAAGTTGGTACGCAGTATTTT. Translation gives CASSPQVGTQYF.